This T cell receptor beta chain was sequenced during a study of OX40 agonist ivuxolimab in advanced cancers. Clones were read by immunoSEQ multiplex PCR, and TCRdb kept only the in-frame ones, dropping some. The sample carries 94,000 or so clones, roughly four fifths recorded once. The sample was CD4+ or CD8+ T cells sorted from blood, taken in a trial of the OX40 agonist ivuxolimab. This receptor was taken from an adult with an advanced solid tumor such as melanoma, head and neck, liver or kidney cancer.

The CDR3 DNA is TGTGCCAGCAGCTCCCCTGGTAGCTCCTACAATGAGCAGTTCTTC. Its protein is CASSSPGSSYNEQFF. J is TRBJ2-1 and V is TRBV7-9, with D hard to call. The length of the CDR3 is 15 residues. V lost 4 bases, J lost 0 bases, and 10 bases lay in between. Germline V gene data show CDR1 as SEHNR and CDR2 as FQNEAQ (reference sequence).